The following is a T cell receptor (beta chain) sequence with its context. Data came from immunoSEQ multiplex PCR; TCRdb stores just in-frame clones and leaves some out. This sample has about 370,000 clones, with 89% found just once. The data originate from a study of blood T cell repertoires in COVID-19. With 4 bases clipped from V and 7 bases from J, the junction kept 12 bases outside the gene matches. The CDR3 spans 17 residues. Germline CDR1 SGHNT, CDR2 YENEEA. This TCR came from a woman in her thirties with COVID-19, enrolled during active disease. The sequenced sample consisted of peripheral blood. V and J are TRBV11-3 and TRBJ2-1; 11 nucleotides line up with TRBD2. The chain's CDR3 is CASSYRLAGTTGNEQFF. The DNA of the CDR3 is TGTGCCAGCAGCTACCGACTAGCGGGGACGACTGGGAATGAGCAGTTCTTC. The full variable domain, its missing parts supplied by reference TRBV11-3 and TRBJ2-1, is EAGVVQSPRYKIIEKKQPVAFWCNPISGHNTLYWYLQNLGQGPELLIRYENEEAVDDSQLPKDRFSAERLKGVDSTLKIQPAELGDSAVYLCASSYRLAGTTGNEQFFGPGTRLTVL.